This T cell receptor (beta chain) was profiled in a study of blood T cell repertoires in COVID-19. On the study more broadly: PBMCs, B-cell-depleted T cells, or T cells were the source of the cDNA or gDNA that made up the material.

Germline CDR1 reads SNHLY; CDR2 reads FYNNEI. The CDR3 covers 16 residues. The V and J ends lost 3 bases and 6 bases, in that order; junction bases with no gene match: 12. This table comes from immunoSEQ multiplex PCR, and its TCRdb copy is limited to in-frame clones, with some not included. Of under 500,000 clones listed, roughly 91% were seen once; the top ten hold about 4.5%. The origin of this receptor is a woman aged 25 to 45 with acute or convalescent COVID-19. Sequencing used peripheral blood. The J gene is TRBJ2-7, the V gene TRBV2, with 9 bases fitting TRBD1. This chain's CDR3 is CASSDWMGQGIPEQYF. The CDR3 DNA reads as TGTGCCAGCAGTGATTGGATGGGACAGGGCATCCCCGAGCAGTACTTC. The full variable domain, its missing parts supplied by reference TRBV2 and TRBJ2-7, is EPEVTQTPSHQVTQMGQEVILRCVPISNHLYFYWYRQILGQKVEFLVSFYNNEISEKSEIFDDQFSVERPDGSNFTLKIRSTKLEDSAMYFCASSDWMGQGIPEQYFGPGTRLTVT.